The clone carrying this T cell receptor beta chain was recorded a few times. This CDR3 comprises 13 residues. Germline lookup yields CDR1 SNHLY and CDR2 FYNNEI. Between the trimmed V and J ends, which lost 6 bases and 9 bases, there was a span of 17 bases. This record belongs to a study of regulatory T cells in long-lasting Graves disease. In building TCR beta libraries, iRepertoire HTBI primers were used together with Arm-PCR of CDR3 regions. TCRdb reprocessed the multiplex PCR reads with MiXCR, giving one entry per CDR3 protein. The table includes roughly 420,000 distinct CDR3 sequences, around 15% detected once. Sample time point: newly diagnosed GD, antithyroid drugs for less than 3 months. PBMC-extracted RNA yielded the TCR library.

The V gene is TRBV2, the J gene TRBJ1-1, with D hard to call. This receptor was taken from a female donor with Graves disease. Sequencing was performed on peripheral blood mononuclear cells (PBMCs), taken at new diagnosis, from a patient treated with antithyroid drugs. This CDR3 reads CASRESAFSQAFF. The CDR3 DNA reads TGTGCCAGCAGGGAAAGCGCTTTTAGTCAAGCTTTCTTT.